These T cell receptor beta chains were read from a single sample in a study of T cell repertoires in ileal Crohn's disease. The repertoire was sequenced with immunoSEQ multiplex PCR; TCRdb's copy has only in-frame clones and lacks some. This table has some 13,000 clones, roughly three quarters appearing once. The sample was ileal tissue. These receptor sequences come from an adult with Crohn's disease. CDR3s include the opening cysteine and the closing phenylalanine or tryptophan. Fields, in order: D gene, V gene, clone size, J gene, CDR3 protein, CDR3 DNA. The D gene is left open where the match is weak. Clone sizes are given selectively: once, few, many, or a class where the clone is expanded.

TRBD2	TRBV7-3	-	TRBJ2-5	CASSPMGSGGEETQYF	TGTGCCAGCAGCCCCATGGGTAGCGGGGGGGAAGAGACCCAGTACTTC
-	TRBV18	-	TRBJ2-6	CASSPPAGANVLTF	TGTGCCAGCTCACCACCGGCCGGGGCCAACGTCCTGACTTTC
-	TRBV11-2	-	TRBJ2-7	CASSLVKGQGGEQYF	TGTGCCAGCAGCTTAGTAAAAGGGCAGGGGGGTGAGCAGTACTTC
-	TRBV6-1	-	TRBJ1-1	CASTTKGGGTEAFF	TGTGCCAGCACGACAAAGGGCGGAGGCACTGAAGCTTTCTTT
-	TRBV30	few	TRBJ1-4	CACYGIFGKLFF	TGTGCCTGTTATGGTATCTTCGGAAAACTGTTTTTT
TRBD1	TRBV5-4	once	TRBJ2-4	CASSLGTGNKNIQYF	TGTGCCAGCAGCTTAGGGACAGGGAACAAAAACATTCAGTACTTC
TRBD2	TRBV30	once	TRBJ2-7	CAWSWKGGEQYF	TGTGCCTGGAGTTGGAAGGGAGGGGAGCAGTACTTC
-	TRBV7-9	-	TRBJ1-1	CASSPGGTEAFF	TGTGCCAGCAGCCCCGGAGGGACTGAAGCTTTCTTT
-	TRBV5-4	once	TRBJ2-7	CASSDTRVGSYEQYF	TGTGCCAGCAGCGATACTAGGGTAGGCTCCTACGAGCAGTACTTC
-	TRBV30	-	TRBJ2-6	CAWGYGGVGANVLTF	TGTGCCTGGGGGTATGGAGGGGTTGGGGCCAACGTCCTGACTTTC
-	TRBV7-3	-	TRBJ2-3	CASSARGRGSTDTQYF	TGTGCCAGCAGCGCCCGGGGGCGGGGGAGCACAGATACGCAGTATTTT
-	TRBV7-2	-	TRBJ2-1	CASSLRTNNEQFF	TGTGCCAGCAGCCTTCGGACAAACAATGAGCAGTTCTTC
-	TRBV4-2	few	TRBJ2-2	CASSQEMRTGELFF	TGTGCCAGCAGCCAAGAGATGAGGACCGGGGAGCTGTTTTTT
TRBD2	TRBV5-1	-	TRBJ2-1	CASSARTSGSSHEQFF	TGCGCCAGCAGCGCTCGGACTAGCGGGAGTTCCCATGAGCAGTTCTTC
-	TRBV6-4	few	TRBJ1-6	CASSDSSRRCSPSSYNSPLHF	TGTGCCAGCAGTGACTCTTCCCGACGCTGCAGCCCTAGCTCCTATAATTCACCCCTCCACTTT
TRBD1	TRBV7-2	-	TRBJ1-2	CASSVDRGYGYTF	TGTGCCAGCAGCGTTGACAGGGGCTATGGCTACACCTTC
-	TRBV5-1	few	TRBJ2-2	CASSPPKGTPNTGELFF	TGCGCCAGCAGCCCCCCTAAAGGGACACCGAACACCGGGGAGCTGTTTTTT
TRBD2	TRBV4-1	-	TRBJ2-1	CASSQPGTRRDEQFF	TGCGCCAGCAGCCAACCAGGGACTAGGAGGGATGAGCAGTTCTTC
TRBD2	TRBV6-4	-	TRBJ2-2	CASSEGLAATTGELFF	TGTGCCAGCAGTGAAGGACTAGCGGCTACCACCGGGGAGCTGTTTTTT
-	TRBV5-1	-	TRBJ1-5	CASSLSTDSNQPQHF	TGCGCCAGCAGCTTGTCCACAGATAGCAATCAGCCCCAGCATTTT
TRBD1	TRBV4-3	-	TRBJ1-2	CASSPAGTGMAGYGYTF	TGCGCCAGCAGCCCAGCCGGGACAGGGATGGCGGGATATGGCTACACCTTC
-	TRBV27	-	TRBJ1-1	CASSSRGRMNTEAFF	TGTGCCAGCAGTTCCCGAGGGCGCATGAACACTGAAGCTTTCTTT
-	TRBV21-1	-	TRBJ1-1	CASRKSLAHIRTEAFF	TGTGCCAGCAGGAAATCTCTAGCACACATTCGCACTGAAGCTTTCTTT
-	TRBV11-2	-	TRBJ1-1	CASSGHLNTEAFF	TGTGCCAGCAGCGGGCATTTGAACACTGAAGCTTTCTTT
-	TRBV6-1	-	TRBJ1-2	CASRTTGRYGYTF	TGTGCCAGCAGAACGACAGGACGCTATGGCTACACCTTC
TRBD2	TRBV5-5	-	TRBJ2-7	CASSSRLAAYEQYF	TGTGCCAGCAGCTCAAGACTAGCGGCGTACGAGCAGTACTTC
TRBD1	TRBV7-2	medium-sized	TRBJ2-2	CASSQGQTGELFF	TGTGCCAGCAGCCAGGGACAGACCGGGGAGCTGTTTTTT
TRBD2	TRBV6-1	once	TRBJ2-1	CASSELAEAYNEQFF	TGTGCCAGCAGTGAACTAGCGGAGGCCTACAATGAGCAGTTCTTC
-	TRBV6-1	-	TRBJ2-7	CASSDPRGGDYEQYF	TGTGCCAGCAGTGACCCCCGGGGCGGGGACTACGAGCAGTACTTC
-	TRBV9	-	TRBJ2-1	CASSVGYWGVGDEQFF	TGTGCCAGCAGCGTAGGATATTGGGGGGTTGGGGATGAGCAGTTCTTC
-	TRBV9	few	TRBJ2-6	CASSAGLWTSGANVLTF	TGTGCCAGCAGCGCGGGACTTTGGACCTCTGGGGCCAACGTCCTGACTTTC
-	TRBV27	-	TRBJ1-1	CASSLLGRTEAFF	TGTGCCAGCAGTTTATTGGGGAGGACTGAAGCTTTCTTT
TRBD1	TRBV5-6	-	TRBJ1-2	CASSRRGRDGYTF	TGTGCCAGCAGCCGCAGGGGGCGGGATGGCTACACCTTC
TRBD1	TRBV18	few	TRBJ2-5	CASSPPGQAQETQYF	TGTGCCAGCTCACCTCCGGGACAGGCCCAAGAGACCCAGTACTTC
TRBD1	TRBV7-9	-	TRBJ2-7	CASSSGQGAAYEQYF	TGTGCCAGCAGCTCCGGACAGGGGGCTGCCTACGAGCAGTACTTC
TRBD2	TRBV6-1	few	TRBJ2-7	CASAGGVYEQYF	TGTGCCAGCGCGGGAGGGGTTTACGAGCAGTACTTC
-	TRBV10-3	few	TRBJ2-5	CAIAVGGDQETQYF	TGTGCCATCGCCGTAGGGGGGGACCAAGAGACCCAGTACTTC
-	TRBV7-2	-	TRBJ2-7	CASSLRREQYF	TGTGCCAGCAGCCTCCGGAGGGAGCAGTACTTC
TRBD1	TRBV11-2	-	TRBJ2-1	CASSYRGTQSGEQFF	TGTGCCAGCAGCTACAGGGGGACCCAGTCTGGTGAGCAGTTCTTC
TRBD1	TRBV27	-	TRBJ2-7	CASSPSRDRGEQYF	TGTGCCAGCAGTCCATCCCGGGACAGGGGCGAGCAGTACTTC
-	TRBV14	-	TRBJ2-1	CASSQVGGSIYNEQFF	TGTGCCAGCAGCCAAGTCGGCGGTTCCATCTACAATGAGCAGTTCTTC